One and the same sample provided the 12 T cell receptor beta chains below, sequenced in a study of blood T cell repertoires in COVID-19. Sequencing was performed with immunoSEQ multiplex PCR; in TCRdb, only in-frame clones are kept and a portion is missing. This sample carries approximately 470,000 clones, roughly nine tenths of them seen once, and the ten largest clones take 0.65% to 0.9%. The sequenced sample was PBMCs or T cells enriched from blood (not recorded which). The receptors stem from a woman aged 18-35 years who had recovered from COVID-19.

As to this clone: The same CDR3 can be traced to other DNA sequences in this sample. The chain employs TRBV7-9 and TRBJ1-4; unclear D gene. V was clipped by 1 base and J by 3 bases, with 6 bases between them. This CDR3 has 14 amino acids. Germline lookup yields CDR1 SEHNR and CDR2 FQNEAQ (reference sequence). The CDR3 nucleotides are TGTGCCAGCAGCTTAGGGGAGGCTAATGAAAAACTGTTTTTT. Translation gives CASSLGEANEKLFF. The variable domain in full, completed from reference TRBV7-9 and TRBJ1-4, reads DTGVSQNPRHKITKRGQNVTFRCDPISEHNRLYWYRQTLGQGPEFLTYFQNEAQLEKSRLLSDRFSAERPKGSFSTLEIQRTEQGDSAMYLCASSLGEANEKLFFGSGTQLSVL.

This clone was counted a few times. This rearrangement joins TRBV4-2 to TRBJ2-5; no reliable D call. The CDR3 consists of 14 residues. V lost 0 bases, J lost 5 bases, and 10 bases lay in between. The germline gives CDR1 LGHNA, CDR2 YNFKEQ. In DNA, the CDR3 is TGTGCCAGCAGCCAAGATCGCGCCGGGGAGACCCAGTACTTC. Its translation: CASSQDRAGETQYF.

The chain uses TRBV6-5 and TRBJ1-2; 8 nucleotides agree with TRBD1. Germline-derived CDR1 and CDR2 are MNHEY and SVGAGI. Trimming took 4 bases from V and 0 from J; bases not matched to a gene: 4. There are 15 residues in the CDR3. The CDR3 nucleotides are TGTGCCAGCAGTTCATGGACAGGGACTAACTATGGCTACACCTTC. Residues: CASSSWTGTNYGYTF.

V gene TRBV28 combines with J gene TRBJ1-2; D not resolved. V gave up 8 bases and J gave up 3 bases, with 10 bases separating them. The CDR3 covers 12 residues. Per germline, CDR1 MDHEN and CDR2 SYDVKM. CDR3 loop: CASLRKDYGYTF. DNA of the CDR3: TGTGCCAGCTTGAGGAAGGACTATGGCTACACCTTC.

This chain uses TRBV10-3 with TRBJ2-3; D is perhaps TRBD2 (7 bases). V was cut by 11 bases and J by 2 bases, with 20 bases left in between. Germline V gene lookup returns CDR1 ENHRY and CDR2 SYGVKD. CDR3 length: 15 residues. The CDR3 sequence is CASSPGGRDTDTQYF. CDR3 bases: TGTGCCTCGTCCCCCGGGGGGCGGGACACAGATACGCAGTATTTT.

The rearrangement joins TRBV28 to TRBJ1-6; D not resolved. The CDR3 has 15 residues. CDR1 and CDR2 from the germline V gene are MDHEN and SYDVKM. Trimming cost V 2 bases and J 0 bases, with 5 bases left between them. The CDR3 is CASSLRSSYNSPLHF. The CDR3, as DNA: TGTGCCAGCAGTTTAAGGAGCTCCTATAATTCACCCCTCCACTTT. The whole variable domain, remainder taken from reference TRBV28 and TRBJ1-6, is DVKVTQSSRYLVKRTGEKVFLECVQDMDHENMFWYRQDPGLGLRLIYFSYDVKMKEKGDIPEGYSVSREKKERFSLILESASTNQTSMYLCASSLRSSYNSPLHFGNGTRLTVT.

The CDR3 sequence: CASTRDREAFF. The DNA for the CDR3 is TGTGCCAGCACCCGGGACAGGGAAGCTTTCTTT. This chain joins TRBV6-5 and TRBJ1-1; 8 nucleotides match TRBD1. The germline V gene encodes CDR1 MNHEY and CDR2 SVGAGI. The V gene end was trimmed by 7 bases and the J gene end by 8 bases; junction bases not matched to a gene: 3. This CDR3 is built from 11 residues.

The V gene is TRBV30, the J gene TRBJ1-6, with 7 bases identical to TRBD1. CDR3 size: 13 residues. CDR1 and CDR2 from the germline V gene are GTSNPN and SVGIG (reference sequence). The V and J ends lost 3 bases and 10 bases, in that order; junction bases with no gene match: 6. Here the CDR3 DNA reads TGTGCCTGGAGAGGGGGACAGAGATCACCCCTCCACTTT. Residues: CAWRGGQRSPLHF. The complete variable domain, with remaining parts taken from reference TRBV30 and TRBJ1-6, reads SQTIHQWPATLVQPVGSPLSLECTVEGTSNPNLYWYRQAAGRGLQLLFYSVGIGQISSEVPQNLSASRPQDRQFILSSKKLLLSDSGFYLCAWRGGQRSPLHFGNGTRLTVT.

The chain combines TRBV30 with TRBJ2-7, with 10 bases lining up with TRBD1. Germline-derived CDR1 and CDR2 are GTSNPN and SVGIG (reference sequence). After removal of 2 bases from V and 5 bases from J, the junction contained 3 bases not matched to a gene. CDR3 length equals 13 residues. CDR3 protein: CAWSQDRGNEQYF. The CDR3 DNA reads TGTGCCTGGAGTCAGGACAGGGGGAACGAGCAGTACTTC.

V and J are TRBV10-3 and TRBJ2-2, with D possibly being TRBD2 (5 bases). CDR1 is ENHRY, CDR2 SYGVKD, per germline. V lost 2 bases to trimming and J lost 6 bases, with 10 bases between them. The CDR3 runs to 14 residues. The CDR3 DNA reads TGTGCCATCAGTGAGGACGGGGTGGCCGGGGAGCTGTTTTTT. Translation: CAISEDGVAGELFF.

This chain joins TRBV6-5 and TRBJ1-4; 7 bases are shared with TRBD1. Germline V gene lookup returns CDR1 MNHEY and CDR2 SVGAGI. CDR3 length equals 14 residues. The V and J ends lost 2 bases and 7 bases, in that order; junction bases with no gene match: 4. The CDR3 protein is CASSYRGRTEKLFF. The CDR3 DNA follows: TGTGCCAGCAGTTACAGGGGGCGAACTGAAAAACTGTTTTTT.

The rearrangement joins TRBV27 to TRBJ1-5; D is uncertain. This CDR3 comprises 14 residues. V was cut by 2 bases and J by 0 bases, with 5 bases left in between. Germline CDR1 and CDR2: MNHEY and SMNVEV (reference sequence). The CDR3 DNA sequence: TGTGCCAGCAGTTTAGCCTATAGCAATCAGCCCCAGCATTTT. Its protein is CASSLAYSNQPQHF.